This T cell receptor beta chain stems from a study of vaccination and CD4 T cells after COVID-19. Study-wide background: Each of the control cultures got a CEFX pool, an HIV-1 Nef pool, or no peptide.

This clonotype was seen a few times. Its specificity is unknown. CDR1 MNHEY and CDR2 SMNVEV come from the germline V gene (reference sequence). CDR3 length equals 14 residues. Trimming cost V 5 bases and J 4 bases; bases outside gene matches: 5. Sequence data for DNA of cultured CD4+ T cells were generated by the Oncomine TCR Beta short-read assay. Extraction of genomic DNA was performed on cultured CD4+ T cells. TCRdb re-called the PCR reads with MiXCR, one entry per CDR3 protein. Among about 20,000 distinct CDR3 sequences listed, 55% to 70% were seen once. As to treatment: 10-day PBMC culture with coronavirus spike peptide pools or control peptides (ViraFEST assay).

The clonotype originates from a human donor who had recovered from COVID-19. This specimen consisted of CD4+ T cells from blood, cultured in vitro, obtained after SARS-CoV-2 vaccination. J is TRBJ2-5 and V is TRBV27; 9 bases map to TRBD1. CDR3 DNA: TGTGCCAGCAGTCCGAGGACAGGGGCAGAGACCCAGTACTTC. Protein product: CASSPRTGAETQYF.